A single sample is the source of the 26 T cell receptor beta chains below, sequenced in a study of molecular identifiers for immune sequencing clone quantification. TCRdb independently ran MiXCR on the PCR reads; one entry per CDR3 protein. The sample lists about 640,000 distinct CDR3 sequences, nearly 20% occurring once. What was sequenced was naive CD8+ T cells from blood, with Jurkat cell RNA spiked in. Sample subset: FACS-sorted CD8+CD4-CCR7+CD45RA+ naive T cells. All receptors come from a human donor in good health. Some libraries in this study had Jurkat cell RNA spiked in.

This clonotype appeared many times. This chain uses TRBV4-3 with TRBJ2-7; the D is unclear. The CDR3 consists of 9 residues. Germline CDR1 LGHNA, CDR2 YSLEER. Trimming removed 0 bases from V and 11 bases from J, with 2 bases in between. The CDR3 nucleotides are TGCGCCAGCAGCCAAGATGAGTACTTC. This translates into CASSQDEYF.

This clonotype came up many times. The V gene is TRBV7-9, the J gene TRBJ2-7, with D possibly being TRBD2 (5 bases). V was shortened by 5 bases and J by 5 bases, with 13 bases between the two germline ends. There are 13 residues in the CDR3. The germline gives CDR1 SEHNR, CDR2 FQNEAQ (reference sequence). CDR3 protein: CASSLELVNEQYF. CDR3 in DNA: TGTGCCAGCAGCCTAGAACTAGTAAACGAGCAGTACTTC.

This clonotype was seen repeatedly, ten times or more. This sequence joins TRBV6-6 and TRBJ2-2; D might be TRBD1 (6 bases). Trimming took off 8 bases at V and 1 base at J, with 11 bases between the two ends. Germline V lookup: CDR1 MNHNY, CDR2 SVGAGI (reference sequence). The CDR3 spans 14 residues. CDR3 residues: CASGYRENTGELFF. The CDR3 coding sequence is TGTGCCAGCGGATACAGGGAGAACACCGGGGAGCTGTTTTTT.

V gene TRBV7-6 combines with J gene TRBJ2-1; 7 bases match TRBD1. The CDR3 extends over 14 amino acids. Germline values: CDR1 SGHVS, CDR2 FNYEAQ. Trimming cost V 5 bases and J 6 bases; bases outside gene matches: 7. CDR3 nucleotides: TGTGCCAGCAGCAGTCGCAGGACAGGCAATGAGCAGTTCTTC. Amino acid sequence: CASSSRRTGNEQFF.

In this sample, this clonotype turned up many times. This chain's CDR3 is CASSELTGGVVDTQYF. In DNA, the CDR3 is TGTGCCAGCAGTGAATTGACAGGGGGCGTGGTAGATACGCAGTATTTT. This chain joins TRBV6-1 and TRBJ2-3; TRBD1 matches 10 bases. V lost 2 bases to trimming and J lost 5 bases; unmatched junction nucleotides: 7. This CDR3 is built from 16 residues. Germline lookup yields CDR1 MNHNS and CDR2 SASEGT.

Comments on this clonotype: A read error may be the cause here, since a much bigger clone is one base away. The chain recombines TRBV6-2 or TRBV6-3 with TRBJ2-7; no reliable D call. Trimming shortened V by 6 bases and J by 10 bases, and 13 bases separated the two germline ends. Germline loops: CDR1 MNHEY, CDR2 SVGEGT. The CDR3 contains 11 residues. For the CDR3, the DNA is TGTGCCAGCAGACGATATCTCGACCAGTACTTC. It is translated as CASRRYLDQYF.

This clonotype was seen a few times. CDR3 protein: CASSQEGGRTEAFF. In DNA, the CDR3 is TGTGCCAGCAGCCAAGAAGGGGGGAGGACTGAAGCTTTCTTT. The chain has TRBV14 and TRBJ1-1; D is perhaps TRBD1 (6 bases). Germline values: CDR1 SGHDN, CDR2 FVKESK. CDR3 size: 14 residues. The germline V and J ends were trimmed by 0 bases and 5 bases, with 10 bases remaining between them.

The chain joins TRBV19 to TRBJ2-1, with 12 bases identical to TRBD1. The J segment lost 9 bases and the V segment lost 0 bases, leaving 9 bases of the junction unmatched. Germline V CDR1 and CDR2: LNHDA, SQIVND (reference sequence). The CDR3 consists of 17 residues. The CDR3 loop reads CASSIDLPGQGAGEQFF. DNA for the CDR3: TGTGCCAGTAGTATAGATCTCCCGGGACAGGGGGCCGGTGAGCAGTTCTTC. Looking up the rest from reference TRBV19 and TRBJ2-1 gives the full variable domain: DGGITQSPKYLFRKEGQNVTLSCEQNLNHDAMYWYRQDPGQGLRLIYYSQIVNDFQKGDIAEGYSVSREKKESFPLTVTSAQKNPTAFYLCASSIDLPGQGAGEQFFGPGTRLTVL.

This clonotype was detected many times. The V gene is TRBV20-1, the J gene TRBJ2-7, with D tentatively TRBD2 (6 bases). Trimming took off 0 bases at V and 1 base at J, with 10 bases between the two ends. The CDR3 length is 14 residues. The germline CDR1 and CDR2 sequences are DFQATT and SNEGSKA (reference sequence). The CDR3 is CSARDTGLSYEQYF. Written as DNA, the CDR3 is TGCAGTGCTAGAGATACGGGACTGTCCTACGAGCAGTACTTC.

Ten or more counts support this clonotype. The chain links TRBV4-1 to TRBJ1-2; 9 nucleotides match TRBD1. Germline V lookup: CDR1 MGHRA, CDR2 YSYEKL. J was trimmed by 4 bases and V by 1 base; bases with no gene match: 7. The CDR3 extends over 16 amino acids. The CDR3 reads CASSQVIETGGYGYTF. The DNA of the CDR3 is TGCGCCAGCAGCCAAGTAATTGAGACAGGGGGCTATGGCTACACCTTC.

This clonotype was recorded many times. The chain links TRBV5-5 to TRBJ2-3; 7 bases map to TRBD2. Looked up from germline, CDR1 is SGHKS and CDR2 is YYEKEE (reference sequence). The length of the CDR3 is 15 residues. Losses at the gene ends were 4 bases for V and 4 bases for J; bases not matched to a gene: 9. Here the CDR3 reads CASSSGTGPPDTQYF. Written as DNA, the CDR3 is TGTGCCAGCAGCAGCGGGACGGGCCCACCAGATACGCAGTATTTT.

The table lists this clonotype with many counts. The chain carries TRBV27 and TRBJ1-5, with D unclear. V lost 0 bases, J lost 0 bases, and 6 bases lay in between. This CDR3 is 15 amino acids long. Germline V gene data show CDR1 as MNHEY and CDR2 as SMNVEV (reference sequence). Here the CDR3 reads CASSLSVGSNQPQHF. CDR3 sequence (DNA): TGTGCCAGCAGTTTATCTGTCGGTAGCAATCAGCCCCAGCATTTT.

About this clonotype: This clone may be a read error of a much larger clone one base away. The V call is TRBV20-1, the J call TRBJ1-5, with D maybe TRBD1 (6 bases). This CDR3 contains 16 residues. The germline V gene encodes CDR1 DFQATT and CDR2 SNEGSKA (reference sequence). Trimming removed 4 bases at V and 5 bases at J, with 21 bases between. The CDR3 region is CSATSVEGGADQPQHF. CDR3 nucleotides: TGCAGTGCTACCTCTGTCGAGGGGGGTGCCGATCAGCCCCAGCATTTT.

Note on this clonotype: A much larger clone sits a single nucleotide away, making a read error possible. J is TRBJ2-3 and V is TRBV5-1; 10 bases are a match to TRBD2. Losses at the gene ends were 1 base for V and 1 base for J; bases not matched to a gene: 9. The CDR3 contains 18 residues. CDR1 and CDR2 from the germline V gene are SGHRS and YFSETQ. CDR3 loop: CASSLCPLGTSGTDTQYF. The CDR3 DNA reads TGCGCCAGCAGCTTGTGCCCACTAGGGACTAGCGGCACAGATACGCAGTATTTT. The full variable domain, in which reference TRBV5-1 and TRBJ2-3 provide the parts outside the CDR3, is KAGVTQTPRYLIKTRGQQVTLSCSPISGHRSVSWYQQTPGQGLQFLFEYFSETQRNKGNFPGRFSGRQFSNSRSEMNVSTLELGDSALYLCASSLCPLGTSGTDTQYFGPGTRLTVL.

Comment on this clonotype: Sequence at one end of the junction differs from germline and may be a read error. The chain joins TRBV4-3 to TRBJ2-1; D is possibly TRBD2 (5 bases). This CDR3 spans 17 amino acids. Germline CDR1 LGHNA, CDR2 YSLEER. The CDR3 DNA is TGCGCCAGCGGCCATCTATTTCTAGCTACTTTAAACAATGAGCAGTTCTTC. Protein product: CASGHLFLATLNNEQFF.

The V call is TRBV20-1, the J call TRBJ2-5; no definite D call. V gave up 3 bases and J gave up 1 base, with 12 bases separating them. CDR1 and CDR2 from the germline V gene are DFQATT and SNEGSKA (reference sequence). The CDR3 spans 14 residues. The chain's CDR3 is CSASRQLSQETQYF. The CDR3, as DNA: TGCAGTGCTAGCCGACAACTGTCCCAAGAGACCCAGTACTTC.

The chain recombines TRBV12-3 or TRBV12-4 with TRBJ2-2, with D perhaps TRBD1 (6 bases). V lost 7 bases and J 3 bases, leaving 15 bases between the germline ends. CDR3 size: 15 residues. The CDR3 DNA reads TGTGCCAGCAATCTTTTGGGGGCGGACACCGGGGAGCTGTTTTTT. Its protein product is CASNLLGADTGELFF.

V usage is TRBV19 and J usage is TRBJ1-1; TRBD1 aligns across 8 bases. The CDR3 extends over 14 amino acids. Unmatched junction bases numbered 4, after V lost 3 bases and J lost 4 bases. Germline V gene data show CDR1 as LNHDA and CDR2 as SQIVND (reference sequence). The CDR3 is CASSMGTGSTEAFF. Written as DNA, the CDR3 is TGTGCCAGTAGTATGGGGACAGGTAGCACTGAAGCTTTCTTT.

This clonotype was seen ten or more times. This rearrangement joins TRBV6-5 to TRBJ2-7, with no clear D. Per germline, CDR1 MNHEY and CDR2 SVGAGI. There are 14 residues in the CDR3. With 4 bases removed from V and 9 bases from J, the gap between germline ends came to 19 bases. The CDR3 DNA reads TGTGCCAGCAGTTCCCCGGATCCGGCAGTCGGGCAGTACTTC. This translates into CASSSPDPAVGQYF.

This clonotype has just one count. With a much larger clone just one base away, this may be a read error. The rearrangement joins TRBV20-1 to TRBJ2-7; TRBD2 aligns across 9 bases. Germline loops: CDR1 DFQATT, CDR2 SNEGSKA (reference sequence). V lost 0 bases and J lost 8; bases outside the gene matches: 11. The CDR3 extends over 15 amino acids. The CDR3 reads CSAREHEREDSKQYF. CDR3 sequence (DNA): TGCAGTGCTAGAGAGCATGAGCGGGAGGATTCCAAGCAGTACTTC.

This clonotype was recorded many times. This chain connects TRBV7-8 to TRBJ2-7, with a tentative D call TRBD2 (6 bases). The CDR3 consists of 14 residues. CDR1 and CDR2 from the germline V gene are SGHVS and FQNEAQ. The ends were cut back, 4 bases at V and 3 bases at J, with 13 bases in the middle. CDR3 residues: CASSSGTSLYEQYF. The CDR3 DNA reads as TGTGCCAGCAGCTCCGGGACTTCACTCTACGAGCAGTACTTC.

Comments on this clonotype: A read error is possible here, since a much larger clone lies one base away. Since the CDR3 does not end with the conserved phenylalanine or tryptophan, this likely comes from a read error. The V call is TRBV4-3, the J call TRBJ2-3; 11 bases fit TRBD1. The CDR3 extends over 15 amino acids. V shed 4 bases and J 6 bases; nucleotides not matched to a gene: 6. Germline CDR1 and CDR2: LGHNA and YSLEER. The CDR3 nucleotides are TGCGCCAGCAGCCTCCGGGACAGGGGGTTGGATACGCAGTATCTT. It yields the protein CASSLRDRGLDTQYL.

This clonotype was observed many times. The rearrangement links TRBV7-8 to TRBJ1-6, with TRBD1 identical over 7 bases. The CDR3 length is 14 residues. Germline V lookup: CDR1 SGHVS, CDR2 FQNEAQ. The trim removed 6 bases at V and 10 bases at J, leaving 9 bases unmatched. The CDR3 is CASSLTGLASPLHF. The CDR3 DNA sequence: TGTGCCAGCAGTTTGACAGGGTTAGCATCACCCCTCCACTTT.

At least ten counts were recorded for this clonotype. The chain links TRBV7-6 to TRBJ2-5, with TRBD1 matching 7 bases. The germline V gene encodes CDR1 SGHVS and CDR2 FNYEAQ. V shed 4 bases, J shed 7 bases, and the junction held 12 bases outside the gene matches. CDR3 length equals 15 residues. Here the CDR3 reads CASSSFTGARGTQYF. The CDR3 DNA reads TGTGCCAGCAGCTCCTTCACAGGGGCTCGAGGGACCCAGTACTTC. Full variable domain (missing parts from reference TRBV7-6 and TRBJ2-5): GAGVSQSPRYKVTKRGQDVALRCDPISGHVSLYWYRQALGQGPEFLTYFNYEAQQDKSGLPNDRFSAERPEGSISTLTIQRTEQRDSAMYRCASSSFTGARGTQYFGPGTRLLVL.

This clonotype was observed at least ten times. This chain links TRBV6-5 with TRBJ2-1; D not resolved. CDR1 MNHEY and CDR2 SVGAGI come from the germline V gene. Trimming took off 8 bases at V and 9 bases at J, with 14 bases between the two ends. The CDR3 has 12 residues. CDR3 sequence (DNA): TGTGCCAGCCGTTCTCTGGCTTCTGAGCAGTTCTTC. Residues: CASRSLASEQFF.

A few counts support this clonotype. A much larger clone differs from this one at a single base, so this may be a read error. This chain joins TRBV6-5 and TRBJ1-5; D not resolved. V lost 4 bases, J lost 4 bases, and 8 bases lay in between. This CDR3 comprises 13 residues. Per the germline V gene, CDR1 is MNHEY and CDR2 is SVGAGI. DNA of the CDR3: TGTGCCAGCAGTTTTTCCGTGAATCAGCCCCAGCATTTT. It codes for CASSFSVNQPQHF.